This T cell receptor (beta chain) was recovered during a study of cytomegalovirus exposure and HLA in healthy donors. The primer mix had 60 Vbeta and 13 Jbeta primers. Measured with immunoSEQ multiplex PCR; TCRdb has only the in-frame clones, and not every one. The table records about 140,000 clones, 84% of them present only once. Germline V gene sequence: CDR1 MNHEY, CDR2 SMNVEV (reference sequence). The CDR3 has 15 amino acids. V was clipped by 5 bases and J by 4 bases, with 17 bases between them. The sequence came from a boy between 2 and 10 years old in good health and CMV-seronegative. V is TRBV27 and J is TRBJ1-2, with D possibly matching TRBD1 (5 bases). Source material: PBMCs. The CDR3 sequence: CASSQARGISYGYTF. In nucleotides, the CDR3 is TGTGCCAGCAGTCAGGCGCGGGGCATTAGCTATGGCTACACCTTC.